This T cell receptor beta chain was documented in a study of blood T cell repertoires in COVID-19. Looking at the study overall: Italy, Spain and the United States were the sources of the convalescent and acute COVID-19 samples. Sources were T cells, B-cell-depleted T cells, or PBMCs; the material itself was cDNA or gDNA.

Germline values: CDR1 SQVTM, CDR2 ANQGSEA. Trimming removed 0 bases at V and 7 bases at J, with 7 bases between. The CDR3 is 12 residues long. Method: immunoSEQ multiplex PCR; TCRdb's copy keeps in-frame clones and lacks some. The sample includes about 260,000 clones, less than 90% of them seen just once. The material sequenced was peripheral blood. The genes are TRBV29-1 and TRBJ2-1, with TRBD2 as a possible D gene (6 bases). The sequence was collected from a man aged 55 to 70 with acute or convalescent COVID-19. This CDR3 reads CSVEEGGNEQFF. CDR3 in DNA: TGCAGCGTTGAAGAGGGGGGAAATGAGCAGTTCTTC.